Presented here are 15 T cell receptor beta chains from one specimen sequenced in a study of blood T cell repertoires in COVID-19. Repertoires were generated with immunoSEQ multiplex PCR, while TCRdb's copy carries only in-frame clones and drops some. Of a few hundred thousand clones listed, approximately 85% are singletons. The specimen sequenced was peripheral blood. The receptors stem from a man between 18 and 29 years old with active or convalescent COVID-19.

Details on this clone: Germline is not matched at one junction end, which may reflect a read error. The chain's CDR3 is CASSRPGPQGPHF. The CDR3 DNA is TGTGCCAGCAGTCGGCCGGGTCCCCAGGGGCCTCACTTC. This chain connects TRBV12-3 or TRBV12-4 to TRBJ2-7; perhaps TRBD1 as D (6 bases). The CDR3 has 13 residues.

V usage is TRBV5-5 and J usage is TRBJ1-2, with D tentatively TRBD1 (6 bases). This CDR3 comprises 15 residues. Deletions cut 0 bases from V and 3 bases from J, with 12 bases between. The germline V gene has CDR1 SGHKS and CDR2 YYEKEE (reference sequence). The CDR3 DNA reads TGTGCCAGCAGCTTGGCAGGCAGGGGAGACTATGGCTACACCTTC. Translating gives CASSLAGRGDYGYTF.

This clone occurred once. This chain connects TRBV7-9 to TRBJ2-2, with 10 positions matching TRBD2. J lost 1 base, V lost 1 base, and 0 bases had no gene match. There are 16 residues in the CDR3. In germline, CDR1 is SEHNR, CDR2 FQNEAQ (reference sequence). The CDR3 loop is CASSLGLAGNTGELFF. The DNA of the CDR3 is TGTGCCAGCAGCTTAGGACTAGCGGGGAACACCGGGGAGCTGTTTTTT.

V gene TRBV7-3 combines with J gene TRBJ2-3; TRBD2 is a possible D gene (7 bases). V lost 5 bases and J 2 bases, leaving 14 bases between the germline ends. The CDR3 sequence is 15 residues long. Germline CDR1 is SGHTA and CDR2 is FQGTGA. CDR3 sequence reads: CASSPGGGHTDTQYF. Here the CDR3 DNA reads TGTGCCAGCAGCCCAGGCGGGGGCCACACAGATACGCAGTATTTT.

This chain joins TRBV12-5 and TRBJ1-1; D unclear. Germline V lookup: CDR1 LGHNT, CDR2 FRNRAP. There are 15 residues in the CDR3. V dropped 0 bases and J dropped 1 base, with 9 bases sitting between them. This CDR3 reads CASGLVLGQNTEAFF. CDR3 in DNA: TGTGCTAGTGGTTTGGTACTAGGTCAGAACACTGAAGCTTTCTTT. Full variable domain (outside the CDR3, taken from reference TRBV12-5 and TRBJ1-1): DARVTQTPRHKVTEMGQEVTMRCQPILGHNTVFWYRQTMMQGLELLAYFRNRAPLDDSGMPKDRFSAEMPDATLATLKIQPSEPRDSAVYFCASGLVLGQNTEAFFGQGTRLTVV.

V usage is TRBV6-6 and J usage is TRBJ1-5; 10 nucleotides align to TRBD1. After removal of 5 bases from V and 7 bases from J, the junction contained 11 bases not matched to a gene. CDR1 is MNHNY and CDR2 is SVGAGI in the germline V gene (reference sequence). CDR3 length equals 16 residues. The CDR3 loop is CASSAPGQGSGQPQHF. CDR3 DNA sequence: TGTGCCAGCAGTGCCCCGGGACAGGGGTCCGGGCAGCCCCAGCATTTT.

The CDR3 sequence is CASSYLDTGELFF. DNA for the CDR3: TGTGCCAGCAGTTACTTAGACACCGGGGAGCTGTTTTTT. This chain joins TRBV6-5 and TRBJ2-2; no definite D call. The CDR3 runs to 13 residues. Trimming removed 1 base from V and 3 bases from J, with 3 bases in between. In germline, CDR1 is MNHEY, CDR2 SVGAGI.

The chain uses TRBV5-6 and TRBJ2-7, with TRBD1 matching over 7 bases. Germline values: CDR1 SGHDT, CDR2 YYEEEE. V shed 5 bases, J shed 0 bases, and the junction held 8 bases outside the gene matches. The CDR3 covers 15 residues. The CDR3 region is CASRYGTASSYEQYF. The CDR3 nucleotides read TGTGCCAGCAGATACGGGACAGCCAGCTCCTACGAGCAGTACTTC.

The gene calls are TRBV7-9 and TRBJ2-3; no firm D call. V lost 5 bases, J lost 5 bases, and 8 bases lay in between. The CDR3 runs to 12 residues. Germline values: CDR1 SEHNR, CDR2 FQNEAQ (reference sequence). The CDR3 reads CASSAVLDTQYF. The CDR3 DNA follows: TGTGCCAGCAGCGCGGTATTAGATACGCAGTATTTT.

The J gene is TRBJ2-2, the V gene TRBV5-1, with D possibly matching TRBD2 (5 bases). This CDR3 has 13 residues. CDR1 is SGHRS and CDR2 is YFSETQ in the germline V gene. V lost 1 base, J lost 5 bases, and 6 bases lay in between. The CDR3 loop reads CASSLRETGELFF. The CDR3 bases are TGCGCCAGCAGCTTGAGGGAGACCGGGGAGCTGTTTTTT.

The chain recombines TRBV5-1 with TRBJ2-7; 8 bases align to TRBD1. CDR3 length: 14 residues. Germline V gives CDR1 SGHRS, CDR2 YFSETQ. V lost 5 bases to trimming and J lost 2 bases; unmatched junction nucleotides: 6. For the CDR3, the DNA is TGCGCCAGCAGTCGGACAGGGTATGCCTACGAGCAGTACTTC. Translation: CASSRTGYAYEQYF.

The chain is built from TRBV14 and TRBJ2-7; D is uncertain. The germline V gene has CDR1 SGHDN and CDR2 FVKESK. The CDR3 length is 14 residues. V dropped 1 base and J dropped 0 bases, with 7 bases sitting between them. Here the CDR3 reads CASSQAPSSYEQYF. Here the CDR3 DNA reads TGTGCCAGCAGCCAAGCTCCCAGCTCCTACGAGCAGTACTTC.

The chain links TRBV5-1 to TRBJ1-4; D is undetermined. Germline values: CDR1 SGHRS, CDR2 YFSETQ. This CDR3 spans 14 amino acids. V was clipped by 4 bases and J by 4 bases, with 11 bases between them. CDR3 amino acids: CASSGGRINEKLFF. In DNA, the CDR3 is TGCGCCAGCAGCGGAGGCCGGATTAATGAAAAACTGTTTTTT.

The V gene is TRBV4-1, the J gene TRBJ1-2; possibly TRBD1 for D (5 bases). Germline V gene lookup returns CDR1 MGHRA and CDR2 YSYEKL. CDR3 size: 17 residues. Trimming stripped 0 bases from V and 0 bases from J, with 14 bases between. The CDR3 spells CASSQERWWTTNYGYTF. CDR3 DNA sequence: TGCGCCAGCAGCCAAGAGCGATGGTGGACAACTAACTATGGCTACACCTTC.

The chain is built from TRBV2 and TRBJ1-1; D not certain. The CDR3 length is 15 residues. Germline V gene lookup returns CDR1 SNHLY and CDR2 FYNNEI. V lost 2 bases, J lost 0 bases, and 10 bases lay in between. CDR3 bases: TGTGCCAGCAGTGAAACGGCAGGCATGAACACTGAAGCTTTCTTT. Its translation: CASSETAGMNTEAFF.